These T cell receptor beta chains were read from a single sample in a study of Ad26.COV2.S vaccination and SARS-CoV-2 variants. Sequencing was performed with immunoSEQ multiplex PCR; in TCRdb, only in-frame clones are kept and a portion is missing. Altogether more than 300,000 clones are present, around 89% being singletons, with the ten largest covering roughly 6%. The material sequenced was peripheral blood, taken in a trial of Ad26.COV2.S vaccine versus placebo. The receptors originated from a person between 18 and 60 years old who received the Ad26.COV2.S COVID-19 vaccine or a placebo. Each CDR3 is given with its conserved first and last residue. The D gene is left open where the match is weak. Expanded clones are given a class, and other clones once, few, many or no size at all.

v_call	j_call	d_call	clone_size	cdr3_aa	cdr3_nt
TRBV6-5	TRBJ2-5	-	once	CASRDLSSATQYF	TGTGCCAGCAGGGACCTCAGTTCTGCGACCCAGTACTTC
TRBV5-1	TRBJ2-7	TRBD2	-	CASSPGLAGHEQYF	TGCGCCAGCAGCCCGGGACTAGCGGGGCACGAGCAGTACTTC
TRBV29-1	TRBJ2-7	-	-	CSVEDDQRDGVYEQYF	TGCAGCGTCGAAGATGACCAAAGGGATGGGGTCTACGAGCAGTACTTC
TRBV19	TRBJ1-3	TRBD1	-	CASSITTGFGNTIYF	TGTGCCAGTAGTATAACGACAGGGTTCGGAAACACCATATATTTT
TRBV6-5	TRBJ1-3	-	-	CASKKMGSGNTIYF	TGTGCCAGCAAGAAAATGGGATCTGGAAACACCATATATTTT
TRBV5-1	TRBJ2-1	-	-	CASSLRERDEQFF	TGCGCCAGCAGCTTGCGCGAGCGCGATGAGCAGTTCTTC
TRBV7-2	TRBJ2-3	TRBD2	-	CASSLVVGTSGRDTQYF	TGTGCCAGCAGCTTAGTCGTCGGGACTAGCGGGAGAGATACGCAGTATTTT
TRBV6-2/TRBV6-3	TRBJ1-2	-	-	CASSALEQDYYGYTF	TGTGCCAGCAGCGCTTTGGAACAGGACTACTATGGCTACACCTTC
TRBV7-9	TRBJ2-1	-	once	CASSSLLGGNYNEQFF	TGTGCCAGCAGTTCACTCCTCGGTGGGAATTACAATGAGCAGTTCTTC
TRBV7-6	TRBJ1-6	-	once	CASSQQSSYNSPLHF	TGTGCCAGCAGCCAACAGAGCTCCTATAATTCACCCCTCCACTTT
TRBV5-4	TRBJ1-2	TRBD1	once	CASSWPDRGQEGYTF	TGTGCCAGCAGCTGGCCCGACAGGGGGCAGGAGGGCTACACCTTC
TRBV19	TRBJ1-6	TRBD1	-	CASSKGTVYNSPLHF	TGTGCCAGTAGTAAAGGGACAGTCTATAATTCACCCCTCCACTTT
TRBV10-3	TRBJ1-3	-	-	CAITSGGDSGNTIYF	TGTGCCATCACTAGCGGGGGAGACTCTGGAAACACCATATATTTT
TRBV27	TRBJ1-2	-	-	CASSLYPHREGYTF	TGTGCCAGCAGTTTATACCCTCACAGGGAAGGCTACACCTTC
TRBV6-2/TRBV6-3	TRBJ2-7	-	-	CASSYSQVNTYEQYF	TGTGCCAGCAGTTACTCGCAGGTTAATACCTACGAGCAGTACTTC
TRBV28	TRBJ1-2	-	-	CASSPIGRVNYGYTF	TGTGCCAGCAGTCCAATAGGACGGGTTAACTATGGCTACACCTTC
TRBV30	TRBJ1-5	-	-	CAWSVLDGGPQHF	TGTGCCTGGAGTGTACTGGATGGAGGGCCCCAGCATTTT